This TCR beta chain is drawn from a study of blood T cell repertoires in COVID-19 (dated by TCRdb to 2018 to 2020). Context from the whole study: Collaborator samples came from the United States, Italy and Spain and covered acute and convalescent phases of COVID-19. The material from the prospective study consisted of cDNA or gDNA derived from T cells, B-cell-depleted T cells, or PBMCs. Subjects who had been exposed to COVID-19, were actively infected with it, or had recovered from it provided the deeply sampled blood TCRbeta repertoires that made up the dataset. The repertoires were released in a freely available public database intended as a resource for research on the immune response to SARS-CoV-2. The samples were drawn from the first 160 participants of the ongoing ImmuneRACE study and from over a thousand subjects provided by 6 global collaborators. A de-identified subject ID, COVID-19 status, age in years and sex were almost always included in the sample metadata. Where available, HLA class I and class II types were taken from metadata supplied by the sample provider and were not determined by assay-based typing. The research as a whole found: How much clinical and demographic metadata was included differed by source and by participant, and the metadata was provided uncurated.

One collaborating source in Seattle enrolled patients while the patients were actively infected and followed the patients over time throughout the course of disease. Collaborating institutions collected whole blood in K2EDTA tubes following their own protocols. For TCRbeta analysis, collaborator samples were shipped as frozen whole blood, as isolated PBMCs, or as DNA extracted from either sample type. Trimming at the junction amounts to 8 bases on V and 2 bases on J, and the germline ends lie 14 bases apart. The CDR3 holds 14 amino acids from the cysteine to the phenylalanine. Only CDR3 DNA is held: 42 bases, read in frame from base 1. The CDR1 and CDR2 encoded by the germline V gene are SNHLY and FYNNEI. Note on this clone: Its specific antigen is unknown. No much larger clone is present one base from it, and per-base qualities are unavailable.

TCRbeta CDR3 regions were amplified from genomic DNA by means of the immunoSEQ Assay, a bias-controlled multiplex PCR. On the study's bioinformatics: The number of nucleated cells in each sample was estimated by amplification of reference gene primers within the assay. Sequence reads were collapsed and filtered to measure the absolute abundance of every unique TCRbeta CDR3 rearrangement. For each sample, productive Simpson clonality was calculated as the square root of Simpson's diversity index across productive rearrangements. The clones in this table, taken by TCRdb from immuneACCESS, are in-frame only. Not every clone is retained; where verified, under half of the shortfall comes from an unresolved V gene, and the cause of the rest is unknown. V, J and clone size derive from that table, while D and trimming were established from the DNA sequence. This sample holds about 64,000 clones; over 75% were observed only once. Of the sample, 43% is held by the ten largest clones.

The material sequenced was peripheral blood. The rearrangement joined TRBV2 to TRBJ2-3, with a tentative D gene TRBD2 over 6 matching bases. The sequence derives from an older woman with COVID-19, enrolled during active disease. The DNA sequence reads TGTGCCAGCCGGCTAGCGCGGTCCACAGATACGCAGTATTTT. Translation gives CASRLARSTDTQYF.